This TCR beta chain was sequenced in a study of blood T cells in healthy people across ages. It was with a sample-barcoded 5' primer and a J-beta primer mix that a second PCR of roughly 7 to 11 cycles was run. TCRdb reprocessed the 5' RACE reads with MiXCR, giving one entry per CDR3 protein. Seen here are some 560,000 distinct CDR3 sequences, around 27% observed once, and the top ten hold approximately 3.5%. The CDR3 is 13 amino acids. The germline CDR1 and CDR2 sequences are SNHLY and FYNNEI. V shed 11 bases and J shed 4 bases, with 15 bases lying between them. These data were also reused for a study on T cells of mothers and their children.

The V call is TRBV2, the J call TRBJ1-5, with D perhaps TRBD1 (5 bases). Sequencing was performed on blood. The receptor was derived from a boy aged 2 to 10 in good health. CDR3 coding DNA: TGTGCCTGTACGGGACTTCGAAATCAGCCCCAGCATTTT. Amino acids: CACTGLRNQPQHF.